The 16 T cell receptor beta chains in this list originate from one sample, sequenced in a study of T cell changes during pregnancy in multiple sclerosis. The data were produced by immunoSEQ multiplex PCR, yet TCRdb's version contains in-frame clones alone and is incomplete. This table holds tens of thousands of clones, 91% found once. Source: CD8+ T cells from peripheral blood mononuclear cells, taken before pregnancy. The receptor set was obtained from a female donor with multiple sclerosis, enrolled in a pregnancy study.

This clone was counted once. Here the CDR3 DNA reads TGTGCTAGTGGCCTACAGGGGACAGATACGCAGTATTTT. Its translation: CASGLQGTDTQYF. V usage is TRBV12-5 and J usage is TRBJ2-3; 7 positions agree with TRBD1. CDR3 length equals 13 residues. Germline loops: CDR1 LGHNT, CDR2 FRNRAP. Germline trimming cut 6 bases from V and 3 bases from J; bases unmatched to any gene: 3.

V usage is TRBV2 and J usage is TRBJ1-1; D is unresolved. Trimming removed 6 bases at V and 1 base at J, with 9 bases between. The CDR3 covers 13 residues. The germline V gene has CDR1 SNHLY and CDR2 FYNNEI. The CDR3 DNA reads as TGTGCCAGCAGCCCGGGGTGGAACACTGAAGCTTTCTTT. Amino acids: CASSPGWNTEAFF.

This chain joins TRBV7-8 and TRBJ2-5; 8 bases are a match to TRBD1. This CDR3 is built from 15 residues. V dropped 2 bases and J dropped 4; count of bases not matched to a gene: 6. Germline values: CDR1 SGHVS, CDR2 FQNEAQ. The CDR3 DNA reads TGTGCCAGCAGCTTAATATCCAGGGGGCCAGAGACCCAGTACTTC. Its translation is CASSLISRGPETQYF.

This clone has a handful of counts. V usage is TRBV9 and J usage is TRBJ1-1; 10 nucleotides line up with TRBD1. V shed 7 bases and J 6 bases; nucleotides not matched to a gene: 6. CDR1 is SGDLS, CDR2 YYNGEE, per germline. The CDR3 covers 13 residues. CDR3 nucleotide sequence: TGTGCCAGCGCGGGACAGGGGCACTCTGAAGCTTTCTTT. This codes for CASAGQGHSEAFF.

The gene calls are TRBV29-1 and TRBJ2-5, with D perhaps matching TRBD1 (5 bases). Per germline, CDR1 SQVTM and CDR2 ANQGSEA. This CDR3 has 15 residues. Trimming took 3 bases from V and 2 from J, leaving 16 bases between them. The CDR3 DNA reads TGCAGCGTTGACTGGCTCGTTAGGGGACAAGAGACCCAGTACTTC. This encodes CSVDWLVRGQETQYF.

This chain links TRBV6-5 with TRBJ2-7, with a tentative D call TRBD2 (5 bases). The CDR3 is 16 residues long. V lost 0 bases, J lost 1 base, and 13 bases lay in between. The germline gives CDR1 MNHEY, CDR2 SVGAGI. The CDR3 DNA follows: TGTGCCAGCAGTTACTCCGAGGGTTTTAGGTCCTACGAGCAGTACTTC. Translating it yields CASSYSEGFRSYEQYF.

This clone came up once. V gene TRBV9 combines with J gene TRBJ1-4; maybe TRBD1 (5 bases). Trimming shortened V by 4 bases and J by 5 bases, and 15 bases separated the two germline ends. Germline CDR1 SGDLS, CDR2 YYNGEE. This CDR3 is built from 15 residues. The CDR3 DNA reads as TGTGCCAGCAGCCAAGACGACAGCAGAAATGAAAAACTGTTTTTT. It specifies CASSQDDSRNEKLFF.

The chain uses TRBV7-9 and TRBJ2-4, with 7 nucleotides matching TRBD1. V was clipped by 7 bases and J by 4 bases; unmatched bases: 19. The CDR3 consists of 18 residues. Germline CDR1 SEHNR, CDR2 FQNEAQ (reference sequence). The CDR3 reads CASTNTQQGPVGKNIQYF. The CDR3, as DNA: TGTGCCAGCACCAACACCCAACAGGGGCCGGTTGGGAAAAACATTCAGTACTTC.

The genes are TRBV6-6 and TRBJ1-2; TRBD1 aligns across 12 bases. Germline values: CDR1 MNHNY, CDR2 SVGAGI (reference sequence). This CDR3 has 14 residues. With 6 bases clipped from V and 8 bases from J, the junction kept 7 bases outside the gene matches. In DNA form, the CDR3 reads TGTGCCAGCAGCCCCGGGACAGGGGGCGAAGGCTACACCTTC. Translation gives CASSPGTGGEGYTF.

The chain has TRBV6-1 and TRBJ2-7, with D maybe TRBD2 (7 bases). The V end lost 3 bases, the J end lost 3 bases, and 12 bases lay between the germline ends. The germline V gene encodes CDR1 MNHNS and CDR2 SASEGT. The CDR3 covers 14 residues. The CDR3 nucleotides read TGTGCCAGCAGTGAGGGAGGGGGACACTACGAGCAGTACTTC. It encodes CASSEGGGHYEQYF.

The chain employs TRBV12-5 and TRBJ1-6; TRBD1 matches 7 bases. Germline V gene data show CDR1 as LGHNT and CDR2 as FRNRAP. With V trimmed by 5 bases and J by 15 bases, 4 bases remained unmatched. The length of the CDR3 is 11 residues. The DNA of the CDR3 is TGTGCTAGTGGTGCAAACAGGGGCCTCCACTTT. Translating it yields CASGANRGLHF.

The gene calls are TRBV4-1 and TRBJ2-5; 9 nucleotides line up with TRBD2. Germline CDR1 is MGHRA and CDR2 is YSYEKL. CDR3 length: 15 residues. V dropped 3 bases and J dropped 3; count of bases not matched to a gene: 5. The CDR3 is CASSHRAGGKETQYF. CDR3 bases: TGCGCCAGCAGCCACCGAGCGGGGGGTAAAGAGACCCAGTACTTC.

The gene calls are TRBV9 and TRBJ1-2, with TRBD1 as a possible D gene (5 bases). Germline CDR1 is SGDLS and CDR2 is YYNGEE. This CDR3 region has 11 residues. Trimming pared 5 bases from V and 8 bases from J, leaving 10 bases between. CDR3 sequence reads: CASRGREGYTF. The CDR3 DNA reads as TGTGCCAGCAGGGGCAGGGAAGGCTACACCTTC.

This clone has a single count. The V call is TRBV9, the J call TRBJ2-4, with TRBD2 matching 8 bases. CDR1 is SGDLS, CDR2 YYNGEE, per germline. V was clipped by 4 bases and J by 0 bases; unmatched bases: 6. There are 16 residues in the CDR3. CDR3 nucleotides: TGTGCCAGCAGCCTTAGCGGGGACCTAGCCAAAAACATTCAGTACTTC. Amino acid sequence: CASSLSGDLAKNIQYF.

The rearrangement uses TRBV6-5 and TRBJ1-2, with a tentative D call TRBD1 (5 bases). The germline gives CDR1 MNHEY, CDR2 SVGAGI. The CDR3 has 14 amino acids. Trimming took off 6 bases at V and 4 bases at J, with 15 bases between the two ends. The CDR3 DNA reads as TGTGCCAGCAGGGGACTGCCAGGATCCTATGGCTACACCTTC. Translating it yields CASRGLPGSYGYTF.

This chain uses TRBV19 with TRBJ1-5; the D is unclear. CDR3 length: 15 residues. Trimming removed 1 base at V and 3 bases at J, with 10 bases between. Germline lookup yields CDR1 LNHDA and CDR2 SQIVND (reference sequence). The CDR3 DNA sequence: TGTGCCAGTAGTATAGGGGAGCCACTCAATCAGCCCCAGCATTTT. It specifies CASSIGEPLNQPQHF. Using reference TRBV19 and TRBJ1-5 for the parts outside the CDR3, the full variable domain is DGGITQSPKYLFRKEGQNVTLSCEQNLNHDAMYWYRQDPGQGLRLIYYSQIVNDFQKGDIAEGYSVSREKKESFPLTVTSAQKNPTAFYLCASSIGEPLNQPQHFGDGTRLSIL.